This T cell receptor beta chain was obtained from a study of blood T cell repertoires in COVID-19. Study as a whole: Nucleic acid was either cDNA or gDNA, and it came from T cells, B-cell-depleted T cells, or PBMCs.

Between the trimmed V and J ends, which lost 4 bases and 2 bases, there was a span of 13 bases. CDR1 and CDR2 (germline): MGHRA, YSYEKL. This CDR3 contains 15 residues. Original methodology: Reference gene primer amplification yielded estimated nucleated cell counts. Clones were sequenced by immunoSEQ multiplex PCR, and TCRdb holds only the in-frame ones, with some missing. The DNA gave D and trimming, while V, J and clone size come from that table. Of 150,000 or so clones detected, around 83% appear once; the ten largest clones hold approximately 1.4%. The V and J genes are TRBV4-1 and TRBJ2-3, with D perhaps matching TRBD2 (5 bases). The sample was peripheral blood. The receptor was isolated from a human donor in a cohort sampled during active COVID-19. CDR3 sequence: CASSRGGSYTDTQYF. The DNA for the CDR3 is TGCGCCAGCAGCCGCGGAGGCTCCTACACAGATACGCAGTATTTT.